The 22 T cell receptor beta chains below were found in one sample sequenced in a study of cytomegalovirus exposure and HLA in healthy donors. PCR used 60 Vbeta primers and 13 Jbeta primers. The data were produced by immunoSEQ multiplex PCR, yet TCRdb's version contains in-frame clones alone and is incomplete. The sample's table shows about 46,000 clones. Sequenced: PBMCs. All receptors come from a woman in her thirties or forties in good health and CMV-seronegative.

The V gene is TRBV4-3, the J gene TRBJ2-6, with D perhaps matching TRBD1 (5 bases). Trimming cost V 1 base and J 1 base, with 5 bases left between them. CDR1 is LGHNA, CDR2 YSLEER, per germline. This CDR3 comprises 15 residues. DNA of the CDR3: TGCGCCAGCAGCCAAGCAGGGTCTGGGGCCAACGTCCTGACTTTC. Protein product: CASSQAGSGANVLTF.

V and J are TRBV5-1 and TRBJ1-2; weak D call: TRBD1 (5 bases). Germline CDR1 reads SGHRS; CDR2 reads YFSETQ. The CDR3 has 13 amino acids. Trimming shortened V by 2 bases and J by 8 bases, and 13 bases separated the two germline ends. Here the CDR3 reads CASSFEGAGGYTF. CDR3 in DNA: TGCGCCAGCAGCTTTGAAGGGGCTGGGGGCTACACCTTC.

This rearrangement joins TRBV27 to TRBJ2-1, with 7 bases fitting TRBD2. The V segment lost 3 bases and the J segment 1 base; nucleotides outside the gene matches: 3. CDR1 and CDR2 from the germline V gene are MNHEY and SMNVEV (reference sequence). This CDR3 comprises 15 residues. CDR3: CASSFQRGSYNEQFF. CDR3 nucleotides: TGTGCCAGCAGTTTCCAGCGGGGTTCCTACAATGAGCAGTTCTTC.

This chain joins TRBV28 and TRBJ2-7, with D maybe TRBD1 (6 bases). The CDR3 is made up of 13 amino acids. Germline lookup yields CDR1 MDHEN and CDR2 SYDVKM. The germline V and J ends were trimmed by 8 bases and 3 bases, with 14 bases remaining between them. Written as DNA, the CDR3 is TGTGCCAGCCGCTCCGGGACAATCTACGAGCAGTACTTC. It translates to CASRSGTIYEQYF.

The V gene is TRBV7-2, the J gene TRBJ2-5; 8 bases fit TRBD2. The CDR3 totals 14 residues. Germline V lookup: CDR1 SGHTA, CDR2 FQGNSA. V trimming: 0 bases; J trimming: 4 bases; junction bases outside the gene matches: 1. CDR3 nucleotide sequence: TGTGCCAGCAGCTTAGCAGCGGGGGTAGAGACCCAGTACTTC. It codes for CASSLAAGVETQYF.

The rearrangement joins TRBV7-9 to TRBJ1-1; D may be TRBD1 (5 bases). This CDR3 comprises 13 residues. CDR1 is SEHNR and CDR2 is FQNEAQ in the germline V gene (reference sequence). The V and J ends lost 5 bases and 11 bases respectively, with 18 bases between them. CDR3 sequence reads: CASSLEGAAGAFF. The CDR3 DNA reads TGTGCCAGCAGCCTAGAAGGGGCGGCGGGGGCTTTCTTT.

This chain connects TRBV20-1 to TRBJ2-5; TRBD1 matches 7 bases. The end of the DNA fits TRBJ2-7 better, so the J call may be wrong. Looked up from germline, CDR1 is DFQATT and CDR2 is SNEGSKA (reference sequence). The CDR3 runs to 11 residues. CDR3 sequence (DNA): TGCAGTGCTTTTGACAGGGCCGAGCAGTACTTC. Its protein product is CSAFDRAEQYF.

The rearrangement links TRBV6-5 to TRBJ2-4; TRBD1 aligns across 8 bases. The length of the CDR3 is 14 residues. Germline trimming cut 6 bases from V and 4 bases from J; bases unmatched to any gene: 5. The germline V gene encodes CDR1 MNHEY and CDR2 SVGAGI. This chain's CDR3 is CASRSGGSKNIQYF. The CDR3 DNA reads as TGTGCCAGCAGATCAGGGGGCTCTAAAAACATTCAGTACTTC.

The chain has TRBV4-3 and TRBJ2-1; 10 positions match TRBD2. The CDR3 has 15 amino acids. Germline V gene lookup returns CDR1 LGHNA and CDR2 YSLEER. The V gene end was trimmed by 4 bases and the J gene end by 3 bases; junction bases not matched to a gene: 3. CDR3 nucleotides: TGCGCCAGCAGCCCAGGGACTAGCGACTACAATGAGCAGTTCTTC. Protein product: CASSPGTSDYNEQFF.

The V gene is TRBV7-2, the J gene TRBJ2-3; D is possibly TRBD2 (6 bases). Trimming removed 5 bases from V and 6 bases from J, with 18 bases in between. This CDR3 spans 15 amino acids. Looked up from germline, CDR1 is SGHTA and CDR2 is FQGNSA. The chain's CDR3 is CASSLLGGLVDTQYF. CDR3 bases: TGTGCCAGCAGCCTTCTGGGGGGACTCGTGGATACGCAGTATTTT.

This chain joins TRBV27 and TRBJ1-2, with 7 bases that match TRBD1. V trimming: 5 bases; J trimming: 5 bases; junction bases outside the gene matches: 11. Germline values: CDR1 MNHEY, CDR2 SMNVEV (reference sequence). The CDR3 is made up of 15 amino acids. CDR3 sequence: CASSRQGSPWYGYTF. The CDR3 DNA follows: TGTGCCAGCAGTCGACAGGGTAGCCCCTGGTATGGCTACACCTTC.

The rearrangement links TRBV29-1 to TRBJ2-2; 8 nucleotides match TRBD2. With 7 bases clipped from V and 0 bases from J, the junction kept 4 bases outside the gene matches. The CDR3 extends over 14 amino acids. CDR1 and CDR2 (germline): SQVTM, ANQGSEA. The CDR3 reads CSAPAGANTGELFF. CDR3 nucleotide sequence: TGCAGCGCCCCAGCGGGGGCGAACACCGGGGAGCTGTTTTTT.

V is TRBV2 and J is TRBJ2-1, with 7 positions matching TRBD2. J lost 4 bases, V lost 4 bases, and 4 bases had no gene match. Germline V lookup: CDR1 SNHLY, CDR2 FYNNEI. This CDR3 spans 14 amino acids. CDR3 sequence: CASSVASGYNEQFF. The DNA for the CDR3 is TGTGCCAGCAGTGTGGCTAGCGGATACAATGAGCAGTTCTTC.

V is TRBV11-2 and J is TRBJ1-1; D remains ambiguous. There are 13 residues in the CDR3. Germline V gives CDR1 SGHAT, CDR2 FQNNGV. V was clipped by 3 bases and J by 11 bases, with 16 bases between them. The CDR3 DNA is TGTGCCAGCAGCTTCCGGGTTAGGTTTAGGGCTTTCTTT. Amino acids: CASSFRVRFRAFF.

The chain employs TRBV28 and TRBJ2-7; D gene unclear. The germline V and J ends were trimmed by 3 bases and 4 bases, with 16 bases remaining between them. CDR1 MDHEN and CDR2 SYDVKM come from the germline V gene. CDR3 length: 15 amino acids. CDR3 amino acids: CASSFDWAERYEQYF. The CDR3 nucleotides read TGTGCCAGCAGTTTTGATTGGGCCGAAAGGTACGAGCAGTACTTC.

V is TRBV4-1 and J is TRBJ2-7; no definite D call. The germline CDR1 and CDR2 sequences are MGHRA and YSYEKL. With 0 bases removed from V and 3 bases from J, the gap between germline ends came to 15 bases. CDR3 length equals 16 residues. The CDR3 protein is CASSQELSGSLYEQYF. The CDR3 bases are TGCGCCAGCAGCCAAGAGCTTAGTGGTTCTCTCTACGAGCAGTACTTC.

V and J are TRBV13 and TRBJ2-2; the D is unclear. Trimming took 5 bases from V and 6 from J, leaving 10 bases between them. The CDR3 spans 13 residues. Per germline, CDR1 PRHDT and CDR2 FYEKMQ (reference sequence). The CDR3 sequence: CASSVQGAGELFF. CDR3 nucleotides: TGTGCCAGCAGCGTACAAGGAGCCGGGGAGCTGTTTTTT.

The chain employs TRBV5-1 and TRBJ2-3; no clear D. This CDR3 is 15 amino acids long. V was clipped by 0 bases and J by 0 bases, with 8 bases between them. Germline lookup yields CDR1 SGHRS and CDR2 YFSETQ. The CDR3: CASSLVGRSTDTQYF. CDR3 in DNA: TGCGCCAGCAGCTTGGTCGGTCGCAGCACAGATACGCAGTATTTT. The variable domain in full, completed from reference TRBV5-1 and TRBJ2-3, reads KAGVTQTPRYLIKTRGQQVTLSCSPISGHRSVSWYQQTPGQGLQFLFEYFSETQRNKGNFPGRFSGRQFSNSRSEMNVSTLELGDSALYLCASSLVGRSTDTQYFGPGTRLTVL.

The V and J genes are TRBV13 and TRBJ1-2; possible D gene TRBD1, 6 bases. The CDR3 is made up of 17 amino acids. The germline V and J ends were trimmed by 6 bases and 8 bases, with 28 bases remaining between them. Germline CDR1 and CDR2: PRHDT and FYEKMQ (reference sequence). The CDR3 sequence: CASRPAGDGTKGQGYTF. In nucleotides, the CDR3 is TGTGCCAGCAGACCCGCAGGGGACGGGACAAAGGGACAAGGCTACACCTTC.

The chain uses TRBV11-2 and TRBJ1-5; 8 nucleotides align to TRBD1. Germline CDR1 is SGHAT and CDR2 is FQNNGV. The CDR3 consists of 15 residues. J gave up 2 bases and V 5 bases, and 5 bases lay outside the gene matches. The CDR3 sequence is CASSTGTGGNQPQHF. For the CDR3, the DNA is TGTGCCAGCAGCACTGGGACAGGCGGCAATCAGCCCCAGCATTTT.

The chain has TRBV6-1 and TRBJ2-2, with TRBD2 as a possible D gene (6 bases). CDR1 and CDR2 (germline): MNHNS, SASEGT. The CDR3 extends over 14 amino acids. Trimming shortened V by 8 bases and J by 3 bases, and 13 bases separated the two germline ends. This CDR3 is CASSAGPHTGELFF. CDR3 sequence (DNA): TGTGCCAGCTCGGCGGGGCCGCACACCGGGGAGCTGTTTTTT.

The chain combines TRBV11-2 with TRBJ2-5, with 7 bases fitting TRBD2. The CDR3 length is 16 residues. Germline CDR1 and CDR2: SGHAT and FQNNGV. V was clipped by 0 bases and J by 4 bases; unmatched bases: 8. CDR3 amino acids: CASSLDVGAGVETQYF. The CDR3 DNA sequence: TGTGCCAGCAGCTTAGATGTGGGTGCGGGAGTAGAGACCCAGTACTTC.